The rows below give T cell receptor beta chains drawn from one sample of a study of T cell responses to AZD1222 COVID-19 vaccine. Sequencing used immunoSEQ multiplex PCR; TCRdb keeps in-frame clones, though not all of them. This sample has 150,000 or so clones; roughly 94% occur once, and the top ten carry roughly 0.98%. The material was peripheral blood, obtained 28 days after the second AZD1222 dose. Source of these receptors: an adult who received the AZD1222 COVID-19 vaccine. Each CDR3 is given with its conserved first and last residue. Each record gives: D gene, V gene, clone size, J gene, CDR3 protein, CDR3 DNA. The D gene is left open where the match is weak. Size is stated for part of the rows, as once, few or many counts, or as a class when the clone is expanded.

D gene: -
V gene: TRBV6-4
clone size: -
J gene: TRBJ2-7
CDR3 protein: CASSYPRCFIGQYF
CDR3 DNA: TGTGCCAGCAGTTACCCCAGGTGCTTTATCGGGCAGTACTTC

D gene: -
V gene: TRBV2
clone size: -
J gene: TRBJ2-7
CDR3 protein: CASSDIIGSYEQYF
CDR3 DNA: TGTGCCAGCAGTGATATAATCGGTTCCTACGAGCAGTACTTC

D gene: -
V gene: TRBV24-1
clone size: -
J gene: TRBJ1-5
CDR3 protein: CATSDRGKQPQHF
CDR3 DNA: TGTGCCACCAGTGATAGGGGGAAACAGCCCCAGCATTTT

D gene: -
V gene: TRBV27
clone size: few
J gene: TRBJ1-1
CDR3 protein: CASRFDEGTEAFF
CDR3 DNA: TGTGCCAGCAGATTTGATGAGGGGACTGAAGCTTTCTTT

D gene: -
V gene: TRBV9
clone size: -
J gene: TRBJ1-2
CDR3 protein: CASRGHQFSYGYTF
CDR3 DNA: TGTGCCAGCAGGGGACACCAGTTCTCCTATGGCTACACCTTC

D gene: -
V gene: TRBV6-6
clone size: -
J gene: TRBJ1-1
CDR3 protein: CASSYRPIREAFF
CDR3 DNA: TGTGCCAGCAGTTACCGGCCGATCCGTGAGGCTTTCTTT

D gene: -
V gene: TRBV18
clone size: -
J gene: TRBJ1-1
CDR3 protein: CASSPRVGEAFF
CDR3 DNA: TGTGCCAGCTCACCGCGTGTGGGTGAAGCTTTCTTT

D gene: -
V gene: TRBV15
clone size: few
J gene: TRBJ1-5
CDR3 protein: CATSRVRADSSNQPQHF
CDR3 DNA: TGTGCCACCAGCAGAGTTAGGGCTGACAGTAGCAATCAGCCCCAGCATTTT

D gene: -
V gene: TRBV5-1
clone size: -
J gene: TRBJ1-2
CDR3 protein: CASSFDKNYGYTF
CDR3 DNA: TGCGCCAGCAGCTTCGACAAAAACTATGGCTACACCTTC

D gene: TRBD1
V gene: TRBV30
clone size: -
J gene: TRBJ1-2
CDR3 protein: CAWRGGTGINYGYTF
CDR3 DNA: TGTGCCTGGAGGGGCGGGACAGGGATAAACTATGGCTACACCTTC

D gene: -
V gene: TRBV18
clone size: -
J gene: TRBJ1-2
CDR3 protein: CASSPTTDGYNYGYTF
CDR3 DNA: TGTGCCAGCTCACCGACGACTGACGGCTATAACTATGGCTACACCTTC

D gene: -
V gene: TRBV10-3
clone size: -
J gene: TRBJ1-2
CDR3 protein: CASGTGAAGYGYTF
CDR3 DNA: TGTGCCAGTGGGACCGGGGCTGCAGGCTATGGCTACACCTTC

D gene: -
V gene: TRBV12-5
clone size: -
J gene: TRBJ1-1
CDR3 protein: CASGFGDTDLRNTEAFF
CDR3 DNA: TGTGCTAGTGGTTTTGGGGACACTGATTTACGGAACACTGAAGCTTTCTTT

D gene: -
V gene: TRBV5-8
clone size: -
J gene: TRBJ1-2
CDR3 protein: CASSPAYGYTF
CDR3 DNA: TGTGCCAGCAGCCCGGCCTATGGCTACACCTTC

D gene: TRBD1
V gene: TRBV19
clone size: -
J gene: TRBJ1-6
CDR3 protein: CASRIRDRGYSPLHF
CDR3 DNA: TGTGCCAGTAGAATACGGGACAGGGGTTATTCACCCCTCCACTTT

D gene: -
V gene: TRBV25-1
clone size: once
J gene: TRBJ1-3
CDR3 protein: CASMGRLGNTIYF
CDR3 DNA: TGTGCCAGCATGGGACGGCTTGGAAACACCATATATTTT